This T cell receptor beta chain came from a study of blood T cell repertoires in COVID-19. Turning to the study itself: T cells, B-cell-depleted T cells, or PBMCs supplied cDNA or gDNA.

The study recruited people aged about 18 to 90 years across approximately 23 US areas. Each participant's cohort was designated according to participant-reported clinical history. Original data processing: Counts of nucleated cells, estimated from reference gene primer amplification, were obtained. The method was immunoSEQ multiplex PCR; TCRdb's version includes in-frame clones alone and lacks a portion of them. Clone size and V and J calls were adopted from that table, with D and trimming inferred from the DNA. Among around 250,000 clones listed, approximately 89% were seen once. This clone was detected only a few times. Sequencing was carried out using PBMCs or T cells enriched from blood (not recorded which). The sequence derives from a woman in her 40s with acute COVID-19.

CDR3 bases: TGCGCCAGCAGCTTGGTCGCAGGGAACTATGGCTACACCTTC. This encodes CASSLVAGNYGYTF. The chain links TRBV5-1 to TRBJ1-2; D may be TRBD1 (5 bases). This CDR3 has 14 residues. Germline V gives CDR1 SGHRS, CDR2 YFSETQ. V dropped 0 bases and J dropped 2 bases, with 8 bases sitting between them.